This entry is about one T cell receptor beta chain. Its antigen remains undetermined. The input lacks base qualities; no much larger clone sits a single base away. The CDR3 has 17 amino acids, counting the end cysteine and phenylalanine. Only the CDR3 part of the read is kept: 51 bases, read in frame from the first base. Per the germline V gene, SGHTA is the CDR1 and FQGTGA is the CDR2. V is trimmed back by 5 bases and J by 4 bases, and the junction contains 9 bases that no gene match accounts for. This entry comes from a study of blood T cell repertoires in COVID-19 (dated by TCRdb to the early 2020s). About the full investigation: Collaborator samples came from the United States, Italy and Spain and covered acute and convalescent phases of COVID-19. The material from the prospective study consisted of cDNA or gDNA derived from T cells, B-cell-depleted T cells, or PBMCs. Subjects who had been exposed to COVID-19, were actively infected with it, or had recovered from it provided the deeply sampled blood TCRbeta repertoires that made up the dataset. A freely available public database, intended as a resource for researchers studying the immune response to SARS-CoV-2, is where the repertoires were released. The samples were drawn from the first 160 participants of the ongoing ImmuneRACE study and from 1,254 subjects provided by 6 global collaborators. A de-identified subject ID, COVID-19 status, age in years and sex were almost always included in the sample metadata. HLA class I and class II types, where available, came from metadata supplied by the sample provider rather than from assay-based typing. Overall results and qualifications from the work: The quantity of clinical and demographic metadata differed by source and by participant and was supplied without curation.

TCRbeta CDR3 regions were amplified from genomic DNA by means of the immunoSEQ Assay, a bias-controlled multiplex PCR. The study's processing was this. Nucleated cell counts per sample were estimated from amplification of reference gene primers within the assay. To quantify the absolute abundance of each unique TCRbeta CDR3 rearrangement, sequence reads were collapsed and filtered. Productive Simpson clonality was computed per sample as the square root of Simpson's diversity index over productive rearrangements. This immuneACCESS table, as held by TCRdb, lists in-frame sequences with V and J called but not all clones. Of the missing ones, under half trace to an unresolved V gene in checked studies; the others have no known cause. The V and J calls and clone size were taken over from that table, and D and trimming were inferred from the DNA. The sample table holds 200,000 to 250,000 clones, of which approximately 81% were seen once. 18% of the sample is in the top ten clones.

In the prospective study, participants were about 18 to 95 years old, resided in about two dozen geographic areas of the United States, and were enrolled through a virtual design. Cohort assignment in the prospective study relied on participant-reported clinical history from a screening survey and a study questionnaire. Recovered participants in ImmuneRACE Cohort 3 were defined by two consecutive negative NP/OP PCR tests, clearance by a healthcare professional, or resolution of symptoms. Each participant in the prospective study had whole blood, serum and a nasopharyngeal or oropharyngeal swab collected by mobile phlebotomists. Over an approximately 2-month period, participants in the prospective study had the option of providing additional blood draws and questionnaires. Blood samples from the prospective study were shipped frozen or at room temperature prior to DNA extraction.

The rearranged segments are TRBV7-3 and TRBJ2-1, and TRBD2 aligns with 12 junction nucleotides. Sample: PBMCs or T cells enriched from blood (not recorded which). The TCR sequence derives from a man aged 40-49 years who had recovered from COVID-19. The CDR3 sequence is CASSPTSGRSRYNEQFF. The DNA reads TGTGCCAGCAGCCCCACTAGCGGGAGGTCCCGTTACAATGAGCAGTTCTTC. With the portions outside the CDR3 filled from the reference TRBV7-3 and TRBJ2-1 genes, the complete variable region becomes GAGVSQTPSNKVTEKGKYVELRCDPISGHTALYWYRQSLGQGPEFLIYFQGTGAADDSGLPNDRFFAVRPEGSVSTLKIQRTERGDSAVYLCASSPTSGRSRYNEQFFGPGTRLTVL.